These 24 T cell receptor beta chains share one sample of origin, sequenced in a study of T cell responses to AZD1222 COVID-19 vaccine. Assay used: immunoSEQ multiplex PCR; TCRdb lists only in-frame clones, some missing. The sample shows about 120,000 clones, approximately 90% of them seen only once. The specimen was peripheral blood, collected on day 0 of AZD1222 vaccination. The receptors originated from an adult in good health.

Concerning this clone itself: Other DNA sequences of this sample code for an identical CDR3. The CDR3 region is CASSRTGTNYGYTF. The CDR3 bases are TGTGCCAGCAGCCGGACAGGGACCAACTATGGCTACACCTTC. The genes are TRBV7-2 and TRBJ1-2, with 8 bases identical to TRBD1. V shed 5 bases and J 2 bases; nucleotides not matched to a gene: 4. CDR1 is SGHTA, CDR2 FQGNSA, per germline. The CDR3 spans 14 residues.

The chain employs TRBV7-9 and TRBJ2-1; tentative D call: TRBD2 (6 bases). This CDR3 spans 14 amino acids. Trimming took 3 bases from V and 10 from J, leaving 16 bases between them. The germline V gene has CDR1 SEHNR and CDR2 FQNEAQ (reference sequence). The CDR3 is CASSFPSAVQEQFF. In nucleotides, the CDR3 is TGTGCCAGCAGCTTTCCTAGCGCAGTTCAGGAGCAGTTCTTC.

The chain carries TRBV13 and TRBJ2-4; 8 bases fit TRBD1. Germline assignment: CDR1 PRHDT and CDR2 FYEKMQ (reference sequence). The junction had 8 bases not matched to a gene; V was cut back by 1 base and J by 0 bases. CDR3 length: 18 residues. Here the CDR3 DNA reads TGTGCCAGCAGCTTAGATGGACAGGGAGAACTAGCCAAAAACATTCAGTACTTC. This gives the protein CASSLDGQGELAKNIQYF.

This rearrangement joins TRBV18 to TRBJ1-3; 7 positions agree with TRBD1. Germline V gives CDR1 KGHSH, CDR2 LQKENI. This CDR3 region has 15 residues. The trim removed 6 bases at V and 0 bases at J, leaving 5 bases unmatched. In nucleotides, the CDR3 is TGTGCCAGCTCTCCGACAGGGCTCTCTGGAAACACCATATATTTT. This gives the protein CASSPTGLSGNTIYF.

V gene TRBV14 combines with J gene TRBJ1-6, with no clear D. With 4 bases removed from V and 6 bases from J, the gap between germline ends came to 13 bases. CDR1 is SGHDN and CDR2 is FVKESK in the germline V gene. This CDR3 is 15 amino acids long. The CDR3 bases are TGTGCCAGCAGCCGCCCCGGAGGTAGTAATTCACCCCTCCACTTT. Translating it yields CASSRPGGSNSPLHF. The full variable domain, its missing parts supplied by reference TRBV14 and TRBJ1-6, is EAGVTQFPSHSVIEKGQTVTLRCDPISGHDNLYWYRRVMGKEIKFLLHFVKESKQDESGMPNNRFLAERTGGTYSTLKVQPAELEDSGVYFCASSRPGGSNSPLHFGNGTRLTVT.

To note about this clone: One end of the junction fails to match germline, which may point to a read error. The genes are TRBV5-1 and TRBJ1-2; TRBD1 matches at 12 bases. Germline values: CDR1 SGHRS, CDR2 YFSETQ. The CDR3 extends over 17 amino acids. CDR3 nucleotides: TGCGCCCGCAGCGGGGGACAGGGGGCGGGAAGTAACTATGGCTACACCTTC. It yields the protein CARSGGQGAGSNYGYTF.

The gene calls are TRBV19 and TRBJ2-7; D remains unclear. The length of the CDR3 is 12 residues. V lost 6 bases and J 5 bases, leaving 11 bases between the germline ends. Germline V lookup: CDR1 LNHDA, CDR2 SQIVND (reference sequence). CDR3 DNA sequence: TGTGCCAGTAGGTCCGGGTATAACGAGCAGTACTTC. Translation: CASRSGYNEQYF.

With respect to this clone: The junction departs from the called germline gene at one end, perhaps through a read error. The chain employs TRBV2 and TRBJ1-1; the D is unclear. Germline CDR1 SNHLY, CDR2 FYNNEI. This CDR3 is 8 amino acids long. The CDR3 DNA follows: TGTGCCAGCACTGAAGCTTTCTTT. Translated: CASTEAFF.

A few counts support this clone. The chain couples TRBV29-1 to TRBJ2-7; no clear D gene. This CDR3 has 13 amino acids. V was pared by 4 bases and J by 3 bases, with 13 bases between. The germline gives CDR1 SQVTM, CDR2 ANQGSEA. For the CDR3, the DNA is TGCAGCGTTGTTGGCCAGGCCCTCTACGAGCAGTACTTC. Translating gives CSVVGQALYEQYF.

This rearrangement joins TRBV27 to TRBJ2-7, with 7 bases matching TRBD1. The CDR3 is 13 residues long. The germline gives CDR1 MNHEY, CDR2 SMNVEV (reference sequence). The V gene end was trimmed by 5 bases and the J gene end by 8 bases; junction bases not matched to a gene: 9. In DNA, the CDR3 is TGTGCCAGCAGTCTGGGACAGACTAAGAAGCAGTACTTC. This encodes CASSLGQTKKQYF.

The chain couples TRBV30 to TRBJ1-6; no reliable D call. The CDR3 runs to 14 residues. V lost 8 bases, J lost 7 bases, and 18 bases lay in between. Per germline, CDR1 GTSNPN and CDR2 SVGIG (reference sequence). CDR3 sequence reads: CAMQNVLGNSPLHF. CDR3 DNA: TGTGCCATGCAGAATGTGTTAGGAAATTCACCCCTCCACTTT. The full variable domain, completed using reference TRBV30 and TRBJ1-6, is SQTIHQWPATLVQPVGSPLSLECTVEGTSNPNLYWYRQAAGRGLQLLFYSVGIGQISSEVPQNLSASRPQDRQFILSSKKLLLSDSGFYLCAMQNVLGNSPLHFGNGTRLTVT.

The chain couples TRBV7-6 to TRBJ1-4; TRBD1 agrees at 8 bases. This CDR3 has 19 amino acids. Trimming cost V 4 bases and J 1 base; bases outside gene matches: 14. From germline, CDR1 is SGHVS and CDR2 FNYEAQ. The CDR3 region is CASSSPRTGFALTNEKLFF. CDR3 in DNA: TGTGCCAGCAGCTCCCCCCGGACAGGGTTCGCCTTAACTAATGAAAAACTGTTTTTT.

In its sample, this clone was seen once. The rearrangement links TRBV30 to TRBJ1-2; D gene uncertain. The CDR3 length is 15 residues. V was shortened by 1 base and J by 1 base, with 13 bases between the two germline ends. Germline CDR1 is GTSNPN and CDR2 is SVGIG (reference sequence). The CDR3 DNA reads as TGTGCCTGGAGTGAACTGAGTCTTAATAACTATGGCTACACCTTC. Residues: CAWSELSLNNYGYTF.

V and J are TRBV7-2 and TRBJ2-1; 8 bases fit TRBD2. The CDR3 contains 15 residues. Germline V gene data show CDR1 as SGHTA and CDR2 as FQGNSA. Trimming cost V 4 bases and J 4 bases; bases outside gene matches: 6. CDR3 sequence (DNA): TGTGCCAGCAGCTCCGGGACTAGTATGTACAATGAGCAGTTCTTC. Protein: CASSSGTSMYNEQFF.

This chain connects TRBV7-8 to TRBJ2-4, with 11 bases aligning to TRBD1. The V and J ends lost 3 bases and 0 bases, in that order; junction bases with no gene match: 4. The CDR3 is 17 residues long. The V gene's germline CDR1 is SGHVS and CDR2 FQNEAQ. The CDR3: CASSLPGQGGAKNIQYF. As DNA, the CDR3 is TGTGCCAGCAGCTTGCCGGGACAGGGGGGAGCCAAAAACATTCAGTACTTC.

The chain combines TRBV14 with TRBJ1-2; tentative D call: TRBD1 (6 bases). The CDR3 sequence is 14 residues long. In germline, CDR1 is SGHDN, CDR2 FVKESK. Trimming took off 3 bases at V and 4 bases at J, with 12 bases between the two ends. CDR3 DNA: TGTGCCAGCAGCCACCCGACAGGCCCCTATGGCTACACCTTC. This sequence encodes CASSHPTGPYGYTF.

The chain couples TRBV7-8 to TRBJ1-2, with a possible D match to TRBD1 (5 bases). CDR1 and CDR2 (germline): SGHVS, FQNEAQ. The CDR3 loop spans 16 amino acids. The V gene lost 0 bases and the J gene lost 8 bases, with 19 bases spanning the gap. The CDR3 reads CASSLAKAGLVGGYTF. For the CDR3, the DNA is TGTGCCAGCAGCTTAGCGAAGGCAGGGCTTGTGGGAGGCTACACCTTC.

V and J are TRBV6-2 or TRBV6-3 and TRBJ1-6; D remains unclear. Germline V gene sequence: CDR1 MNHEY, CDR2 SVGEGT. Deletions cut 6 bases from V and 5 bases from J, with 11 bases between. The CDR3 runs 14 residues. CDR3 in amino acids: CASSPVMNNSPLHF. In DNA, the CDR3 is TGTGCCAGCAGCCCCGTTATGAATAATTCACCCCTCCACTTT.

The chain uses TRBV7-9 and TRBJ1-3; the D gene is possibly TRBD1 (5 bases). V was pared by 5 bases and J by 2 bases, with 10 bases between. Germline V CDR1 and CDR2: SEHNR, FQNEAQ (reference sequence). CDR3 size: 14 residues. The CDR3 DNA is TGTGCCAGCAGCCCCGGACACCCTGGAAACACCATATATTTT. This sequence encodes CASSPGHPGNTIYF.

This chain connects TRBV28 to TRBJ1-1, with unresolved D. Germline CDR1 reads MDHEN; CDR2 reads SYDVKM. The CDR3 spans 12 residues. V was shortened by 3 bases and J by 3 bases, with 5 bases between the two germline ends. The CDR3 sequence: CASSFEYTEAFF. In DNA form, the CDR3 reads TGTGCCAGCAGTTTCGAGTACACTGAAGCTTTCTTT.

This chain connects TRBV4-1 to TRBJ1-4; the match to TRBD1 covers 8 bases. Trimming took 0 bases from V and 7 from J; bases not matched to a gene: 7. The germline V gene encodes CDR1 MGHRA and CDR2 YSYEKL. This CDR3 contains 16 residues. CDR3 in amino acids: CASSQEMGTGIEKLFF. The DNA for the CDR3 is TGCGCCAGCAGCCAAGAGATGGGGACAGGAATTGAAAAACTGTTTTTT.

The V call is TRBV5-4, the J call TRBJ2-7, with 12 bases fitting TRBD2. This CDR3 region has 15 residues. V was clipped by 2 bases and J by 6 bases; unmatched bases: 6. The germline gives CDR1 SGHNT, CDR2 YYREEE (reference sequence). CDR3 residues: CASSFLAGGQGEQYF. The DNA for the CDR3 is TGTGCCAGCAGCTTTCTAGCGGGGGGGCAGGGCGAGCAGTACTTC.

V and J are TRBV6-2 or TRBV6-3 and TRBJ1-3; D is possibly TRBD1 (5 bases). CDR1 is MNHEY, CDR2 SVGEGT, per germline. The V and J ends lost 5 bases and 4 bases respectively, with 6 bases between them. CDR3 length: 12 residues. The CDR3 nucleotides read TGTGCCAGCAGTCGACAGGGAAACACCATATATTTT. This codes for CASSRQGNTIYF.

The V and J genes are TRBV24-1 and TRBJ2-1; 9 bases line up with TRBD1. The germline CDR1 and CDR2 sequences are KGHDR and SFDVKD. The CDR3 consists of 13 residues. Trimming cost V 10 bases and J 2 bases; bases outside gene matches: 2. Here the CDR3 DNA reads TGTGCCACAAGGGACAGGGCCTACAATGAGCAGTTCTTC. It codes for CATRDRAYNEQFF.